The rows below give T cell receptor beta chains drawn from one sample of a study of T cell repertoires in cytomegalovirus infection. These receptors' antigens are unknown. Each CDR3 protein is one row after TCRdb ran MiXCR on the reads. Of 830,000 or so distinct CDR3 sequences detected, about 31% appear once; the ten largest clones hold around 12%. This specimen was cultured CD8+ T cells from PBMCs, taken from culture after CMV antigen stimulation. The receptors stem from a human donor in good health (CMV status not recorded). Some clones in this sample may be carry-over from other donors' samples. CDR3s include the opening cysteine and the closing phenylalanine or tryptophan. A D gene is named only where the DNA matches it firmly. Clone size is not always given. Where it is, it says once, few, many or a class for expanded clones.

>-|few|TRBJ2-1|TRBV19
TGTGCCAGTAGATTGACAGGAACTAATGAGCAGTTCTTC
CASRLTGTNEQFF
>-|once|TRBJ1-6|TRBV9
TGTGCCAGCAGCGTAGAGGGATCCTATAATTCACCCCTCCACTTT
CASSVEGSYNSPLHF
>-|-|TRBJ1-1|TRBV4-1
TGCGCCAGCAGCCAAGTCGGAGGACGGGATGAAGCTTTCTTT
CASSQVGGRDEAFF
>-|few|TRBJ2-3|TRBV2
TGTGCCAGCACACCCCGAATGGACACCTTCACAGATACGCAGTATTTT
CASTPRMDTFTDTQYF
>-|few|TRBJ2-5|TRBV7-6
TGTGCCAGCAGCTTAAGCCCGGGACACGGAGGGGAGACCCAGTACTTC
CASSLSPGHGGETQYF
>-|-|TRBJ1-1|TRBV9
TGTGCCAGCAGCGCGGGACCCGAGAACACTGAAGCTTTCTTT
CASSAGPENTEAFF
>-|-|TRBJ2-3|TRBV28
TGTGCCAGCAGCCCCCCCAGCAGCACAGATACGCAGTATTTT
CASSPPSSTDTQYF
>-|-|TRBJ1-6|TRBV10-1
TGCGCCAGCAGTGCGGGGCAGGGCCAAGGGGCCTATAATTCACCCCTCCACTTT
CASSAGQGQGAYNSPLHF
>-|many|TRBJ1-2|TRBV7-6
TGTGCCAGCAGCTTATTCACGGAACATAACTATGGCTACACCTTC
CASSLFTEHNYGYTF
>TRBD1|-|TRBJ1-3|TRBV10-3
TGTGCCATCGTTAAAATAGGGGGCCACTCTGGAAACACCATATATTTT
CAIVKIGGHSGNTIYF